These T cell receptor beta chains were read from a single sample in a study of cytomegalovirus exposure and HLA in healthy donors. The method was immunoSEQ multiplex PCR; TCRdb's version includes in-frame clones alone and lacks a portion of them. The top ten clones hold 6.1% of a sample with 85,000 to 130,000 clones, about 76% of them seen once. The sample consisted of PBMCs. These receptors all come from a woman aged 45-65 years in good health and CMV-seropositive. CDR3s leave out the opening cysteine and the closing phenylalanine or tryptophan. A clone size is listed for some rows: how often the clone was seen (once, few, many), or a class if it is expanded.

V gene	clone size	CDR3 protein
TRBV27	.	ASSLSRGPGYGYT
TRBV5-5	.	ASSLVAGTGELF
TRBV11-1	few	ASSLWRTSAGEQF
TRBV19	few	ASNRPTTNTEAF
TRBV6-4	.	ASSVIEHLRHDSMETQY
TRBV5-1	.	VSSRQHGVNTEAF
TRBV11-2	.	ASSLSPNLIYGYT
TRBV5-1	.	ASSLAGLGPAGYT
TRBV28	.	ASSSTETQETQY
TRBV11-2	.	ASSFDRGQRGEKLF
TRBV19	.	ASSIVVGQGDETGELF
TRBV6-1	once	ASSEFSGQGANEQY
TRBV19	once	ASSSGTGNSPLH
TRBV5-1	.	ASTSSRGAQETQY
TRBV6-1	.	ASRASMTEAF
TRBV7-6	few	ASSFTGTGTEAF
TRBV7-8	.	ASSFMGLAANQETQY
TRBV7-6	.	ASLENTENTGELF
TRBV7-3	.	ASSRFIRFKGSYLNTEAF
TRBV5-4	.	ASSARPGGIDSPLH
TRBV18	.	ASSPAYGGGGRDEKLF
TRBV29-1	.	SVPTGTAYYGYT
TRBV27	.	ASRPPGQVDNEQF